The following is a T cell receptor beta chain sequence with its context. The antigen remains undetermined. These data originate in a study of T cells in Graves' hyperthyroidism and ophthalmopathy. Regarding the study as a whole: Ophthalmopathy cases were set apart from stable hyperthyroidism by a 13 V-J model. Researchers found most expanded thyroid clonotypes above 0.001 in blood as well.

Template material for amplifying TCR beta CDR3 regions consisted of RNA transcripts. First-round RT-PCR with HTBI primers amplified the TCR CDR3 region. A single record per CDR3 protein comes from TCRdb applying MiXCR to the multiplex PCR reads. This table holds some 770,000 distinct CDR3 sequences, about 16% found once. Sequenced: blood. The TCR comes from a man aged 18 to 30 with Graves' hyperthyroidism.

The CDR3 spells CASSPDRGYGNQPQHF. CDR3 DNA: TGTGCCAGCAGTCCTGACAGGGGTTACGGCAATCAGCCCCAGCATTTT. The chain uses TRBV28 and TRBJ1-5, with 8 bases lining up with TRBD1. Germline V gene data show CDR1 as MDHEN and CDR2 as SYDVKM. The CDR3 contains 16 residues. With 5 bases clipped from V and 2 bases from J, the junction kept 8 bases outside the gene matches.